The rows below give T cell receptor beta chains drawn from one sample of a study of T-cell memory formation after mild COVID-19. A single record per CDR3 protein comes from TCRdb applying MiXCR to the 5' RACE reads. The sample comprises about 540,000 distinct CDR3 sequences, roughly 20% of which are singletons, and approximately 13% rests with the top ten. The sample comprised PBMCs or a T cell subset sorted from them (not recorded which). The receptors shown here come from an adult woman who had mild COVID-19 (a few samples of this study predate the infection). Cell type and time point are not known. Each CDR3 is given with its conserved first and last residue. D genes are given only for firm matches. Rows give clone size only sometimes, using once, few, many, or a class for an expanded clone.

j_call d_call clone_size v_call cdr3_nt cdr3_aa
TRBJ1-1 . . TRBV6-2/TRBV6-3 TGTGCCAGCAGTTACAGATCCTTCCCCAACACTGAAGCTTTCTTT CASSYRSFPNTEAFF
TRBJ2-7 . . TRBV6-1 TGTGCCAGCAGTGAACACCGCGATCCTTACGAGCAGTACTTC CASSEHRDPYEQYF
TRBJ1-2 . . TRBV14 TGTGCCAGCAGCCAAGATCTTTTCGGAAACTATGGCTACACCTTC CASSQDLFGNYGYTF
TRBJ2-7 TRBD1 . TRBV9 TGTGCCAGCAGCCCCGGGGACAGGGGTAGTGAGCAGTACTTC CASSPGDRGSEQYF
TRBJ2-3 TRBD2 . TRBV4-3 TGCGCCAGCAGCCTACTAGCGGGAGAAGGTAGTACGCAGTATTTT CASSLLAGEGSTQYF
TRBJ2-3 TRBD2 few TRBV7-6 TGTGCCAGCAGCCTCTTTAGCGGGGGCACAGATACGCAGTATTTT CASSLFSGGTDTQYF
TRBJ2-1 TRBD2 . TRBV7-9 TGTGCCAGCAGCTTCCCGGGGGGAAGTTCCTACAATGAGCAGTTCTTC CASSFPGGSSYNEQFF
TRBJ1-1 . few TRBV24-1 TGTGCCACCCGAGGAGGCGGTGGAGAAGCTTTCTTT CATRGGGGEAFF
TRBJ2-1 . . TRBV12-3/TRBV12-4 TGTGCCAGCAGTTTAAGACTGGACAGCTACAATGAGCAGTTCTTC CASSLRLDSYNEQFF
TRBJ2-5 TRBD2 . TRBV4-2 TGTGCCAGCAGCCAAGATCTGCGGCTAGCGGGAGCAGAGACCCAGTACTTC CASSQDLRLAGAETQYF
TRBJ2-7 . few TRBV10-3 TGTGCCATCAGTGGCGTAGACGGGTACGAGCAGTACTTC CAISGVDGYEQYF
TRBJ1-1 . . TRBV9 TGTGCCAGCAGTCCTGAGGGGGGGCCGAACACTGAAGCTTTCTTT CASSPEGGPNTEAFF
TRBJ2-3 . few TRBV21-1 TGTGCCAGCAGTGACAGGGTGGCAGATACGCAGTATTTT CASSDRVADTQYF
TRBJ2-2 . few TRBV11-3 TGTGCCAGCAGCCTAGGGTCCCCCCTTAACACCGGGGAGCTGTTTTTT CASSLGSPLNTGELFF
TRBJ2-4 TRBD2 . TRBV3-1 TGTGCCAGCAGCCTGACTAGCGCAACCCTAAACATTCAGTACTTC CASSLTSATLNIQYF
TRBJ2-3 . . TRBV6-1 TGTGCCAGCAGCGCATCGGACAGCAGACCAGATACGCAGTATTTT CASSASDSRPDTQYF
TRBJ2-5 TRBD2 few TRBV6-2/TRBV6-3 TGTGCCAGCAGTGCAAACGGGGGGAGGGTGGAGACCCAGTACTTC CASSANGGRVETQYF
TRBJ1-2 . . TRBV15 TGTGCCACCAGCAGAGGTTCGAACCTGGATGGCTACACCTTC CATSRGSNLDGYTF
TRBJ1-2 . few TRBV7-9 TGTGCCAGCAGCCCACCGCCTAACTATGGCTACACCTTC CASSPPPNYGYTF
TRBJ2-3 TRBD2 few TRBV24-1 TGTGCCACCAGTGAGGCAAGCGGGGGCACAGATACGCAGTATTTT CATSEASGGTDTQYF
TRBJ2-1 . . TRBV12-3/TRBV12-4 TGTGCCAGCAGTTTGGCTTGGCGGGGACCGGTGGGCAATGAGCAGTTCTTC CASSLAWRGPVGNEQFF
TRBJ2-5 . . TRBV19 TGTGCCAGTAGTACAAACCCAATCCAAGAGACCCAGTACTTC CASSTNPIQETQYF
TRBJ2-1 . many TRBV3-1 TGTGCCAGCAGCCAAGATCGGAGCTACAATGAGCAGTTCTTC CASSQDRSYNEQFF
TRBJ2-5 TRBD1 few TRBV13 TGTGCCAGCAGGAGGACAGGGGGGAGAGAGACCCAGTACTTC CASRRTGGRETQYF
TRBJ2-7 . . TRBV18 TGTGCCAGCTCACCACATCCAGCGGACGGCGAGCAGTACTTC CASSPHPADGEQYF